This T cell receptor beta chain comes out of a study of blood T cell repertoires in COVID-19. The CDR3 runs 14 residues. CDR1 is SEHNR, CDR2 FQNEAQ, per germline (reference sequence). V dropped 2 bases and J dropped 4 bases, with 9 bases sitting between them. TCRdb keeps only in-frame clones here, not all; method: immunoSEQ multiplex PCR. This sample has about 49,000 clones, with approximately 85% found just once. The receptor was isolated from a human donor in a cohort sampled during active COVID-19. This sequence joins TRBV7-9 and TRBJ2-4; possibly TRBD2 for D (6 bases). Sequencing was carried out using peripheral blood. The CDR3 spells CASSLSGTKNIQYF. The CDR3 DNA reads TGTGCCAGCAGCTTATCAGGGACTAAAAACATTCAGTACTTC.